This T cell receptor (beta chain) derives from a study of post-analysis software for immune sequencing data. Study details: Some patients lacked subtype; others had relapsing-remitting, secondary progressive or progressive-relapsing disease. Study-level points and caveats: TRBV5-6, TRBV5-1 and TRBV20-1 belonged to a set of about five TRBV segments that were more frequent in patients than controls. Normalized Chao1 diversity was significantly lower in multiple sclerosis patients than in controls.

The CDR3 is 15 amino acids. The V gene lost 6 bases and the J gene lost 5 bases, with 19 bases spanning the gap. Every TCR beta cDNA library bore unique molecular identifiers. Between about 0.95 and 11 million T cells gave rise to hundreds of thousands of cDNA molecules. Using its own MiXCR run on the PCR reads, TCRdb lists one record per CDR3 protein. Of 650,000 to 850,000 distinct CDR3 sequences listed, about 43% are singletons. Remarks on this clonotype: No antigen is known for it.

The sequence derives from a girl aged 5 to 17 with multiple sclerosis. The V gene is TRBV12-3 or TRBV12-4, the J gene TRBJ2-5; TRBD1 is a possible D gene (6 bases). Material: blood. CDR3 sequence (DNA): TGTGCCAGCAGCCTTGAGGGACACTTCCATGAGACCCAGTACTTC. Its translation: CASSLEGHFHETQYF.